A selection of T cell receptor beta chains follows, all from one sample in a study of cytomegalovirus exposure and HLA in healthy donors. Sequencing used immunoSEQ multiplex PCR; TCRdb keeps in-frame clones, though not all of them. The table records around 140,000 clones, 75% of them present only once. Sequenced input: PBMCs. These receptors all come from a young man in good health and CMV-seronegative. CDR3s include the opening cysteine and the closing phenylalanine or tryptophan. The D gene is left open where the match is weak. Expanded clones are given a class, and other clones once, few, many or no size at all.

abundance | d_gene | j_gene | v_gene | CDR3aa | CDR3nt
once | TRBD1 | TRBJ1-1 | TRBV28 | CASRTDRGLREAFF | TGTGCCAGCAGGACCGACAGGGGGCTTCGGGAAGCTTTCTTT
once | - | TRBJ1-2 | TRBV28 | CASSNPTGNGYTF | TGTGCCAGCAGTAACCCGACGGGGAACGGCTACACCTTC
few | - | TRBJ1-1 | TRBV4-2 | CASSQEARGNTEAFF | TGTGCCAGCAGCCAAGAGGCCAGGGGTAACACTGAAGCTTTCTTT
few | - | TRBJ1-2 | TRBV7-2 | CASSLAQGTSLRGYTF | TGTGCCAGCAGCTTAGCTCAGGGGACGTCTCTACGGGGCTACACCTTC
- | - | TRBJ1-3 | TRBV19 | CAEMSAPRGSGNTIYF | TGTGCCGAAATGAGTGCTCCGCGAGGCTCTGGAAACACCATATATTTT
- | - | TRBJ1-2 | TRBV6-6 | CASSYSFKEAGYTF | TGTGCCAGCAGTTACTCGTTTAAAGAAGCGGGCTACACCTTC
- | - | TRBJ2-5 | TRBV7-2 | CASSLGTRETQYF | TGTGCCAGCAGCTTAGGGACTCGGGAGACCCAGTACTTC
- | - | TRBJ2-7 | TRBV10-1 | CASSESADSYEQYF | TGCGCCAGCAGTGAGTCGGCGGACTCCTACGAGCAGTACTTC
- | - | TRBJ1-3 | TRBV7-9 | CASSLSGFGNTIYF | TGTGCCAGCAGCTTATCGGGGTTTGGAAACACCATATATTTT
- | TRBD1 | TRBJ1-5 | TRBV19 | CATRTGGLDQPQHF | TGTGCCACTCGGACAGGCGGGTTGGATCAGCCCCAGCATTTT
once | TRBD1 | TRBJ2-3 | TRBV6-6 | CASSSNDRGNTDTQYF | TGTGCCAGCAGCTCCAACGACAGGGGAAACACAGATACGCAGTATTTT
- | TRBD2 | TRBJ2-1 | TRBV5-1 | CASSSSGGAVEYNEQFF | TGCGCCAGCAGCTCTAGCGGGGGGGCCGTCGAGTACAATGAGCAGTTCTTC
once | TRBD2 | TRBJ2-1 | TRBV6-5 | CASEGRGGQSEQFF | TGTGCCAGCGAGGGGCGGGGGGGCCAGAGTGAGCAGTTCTTC
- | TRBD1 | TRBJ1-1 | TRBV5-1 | CASSLIAGQADTEAFF | TGCGCCAGCAGCTTGATCGCGGGACAGGCGGACACTGAAGCTTTCTTT
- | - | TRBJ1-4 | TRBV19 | CASSAERNEKLFF | TGTGCCAGTAGTGCAGAGAGGAATGAAAAACTGTTTTTT
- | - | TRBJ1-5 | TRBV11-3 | CASSGRGFGQPQHF | TGTGCCAGCAGTGGACGGGGGTTCGGTCAGCCCCAGCATTTT
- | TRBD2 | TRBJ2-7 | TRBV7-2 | CASSPGTSGYEQYF | TGTGCCAGCAGCCCGGGGACTAGCGGTTACGAGCAGTACTTC
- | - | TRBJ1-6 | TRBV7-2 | CASSLEAGNSPLHF | TGTGCCAGCAGCTTAGAGGCGGGTAATTCACCCCTCCACTTT
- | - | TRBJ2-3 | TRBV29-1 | CSGLAGADTQYF | TGCAGCGGTTTAGCAGGGGCAGATACGCAGTATTTT
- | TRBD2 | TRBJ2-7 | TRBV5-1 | CASSPGLAGSYEQYF | TGCGCCAGCAGCCCCGGACTAGCGGGGTCCTACGAGCAGTACTTC
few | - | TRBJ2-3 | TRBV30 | CAWSVPLRGGDTQYF | TGTGCCTGGAGTGTCCCCCTCCGCGGAGGAGATACGCAGTATTTT
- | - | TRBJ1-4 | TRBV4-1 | CASSPGQRLREKLFF | TGCGCCAGCAGCCCGGGTCAGAGGCTTAGGGAAAAACTGTTTTTT
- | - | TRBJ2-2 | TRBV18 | CASSHLGTGTGELFF | TGTGCCAGCTCACACCTGGGGACTGGCACCGGGGAGCTGTTTTTT
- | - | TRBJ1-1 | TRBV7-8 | CASSLGSANTEAFF | TGTGCCAGCAGCTTAGGGAGTGCGAACACTGAAGCTTTCTTT
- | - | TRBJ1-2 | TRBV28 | CASSSTGTFYGYTF | TGTGCCAGCAGTTCAACCGGGACTTTCTATGGCTACACCTTC
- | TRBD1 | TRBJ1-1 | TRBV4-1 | CASSHPGQGRGAFF | TGCGCCAGCAGCCACCCGGGACAGGGGAGAGGAGCTTTCTTT
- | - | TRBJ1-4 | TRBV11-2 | CASSLGGGEKLFF | TGTGCCAGCAGCTTAGGAGGGGGTGAAAAACTGTTTTTT
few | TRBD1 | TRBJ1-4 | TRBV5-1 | CASSDPTGSNEKLFF | TGCGCCAGCAGCGACCCGACAGGGAGTAACGAAAAACTGTTTTTT
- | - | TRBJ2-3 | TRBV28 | CASSTNRGTDTQYF | TGTGCCAGCAGTACCAACAGGGGCACAGATACGCAGTATTTT
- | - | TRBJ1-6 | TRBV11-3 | CASSLGGDSPLHF | TGTGCCAGCAGCTTAGGAGGTGATTCACCCCTCCACTTT
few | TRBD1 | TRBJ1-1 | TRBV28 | CASSRRQGVRNTEAFF | TGTGCCAGCAGTCGCCGACAGGGAGTGAGGAACACTGAAGCTTTCTTT
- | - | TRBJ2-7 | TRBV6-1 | CASLNSHHSAYEQYF | TGTGCCAGCCTCAACTCCCACCATTCTGCCTACGAGCAGTACTTC
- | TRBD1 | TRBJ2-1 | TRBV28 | CASSLVGQGGLWFF | TGTGCCAGCAGTTTAGTTGGACAGGGAGGATTGTGGTTCTTC
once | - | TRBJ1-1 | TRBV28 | CASSESPNGAEAFF | TGTGCCAGCAGCGAAAGTCCCAATGGAGCTGAAGCTTTCTTT
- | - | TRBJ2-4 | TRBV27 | CASSPRQGGAKNIQYF | TGTGCCAGCAGTCCGCGACAGGGAGGCGCCAAAAACATTCAGTACTTC
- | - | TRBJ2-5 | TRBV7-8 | CASSLAAGSQETQYF | TGTGCCAGCAGCTTAGCGGCAGGGTCTCAAGAGACCCAGTACTTC
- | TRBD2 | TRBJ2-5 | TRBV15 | CATSRGLAGRETQYF | TGTGCCACCAGCAGAGGACTAGCGGGGAGGGAGACCCAGTACTTC
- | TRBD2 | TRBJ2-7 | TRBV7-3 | CASSSPTSGGKYEQYF | TGTGCCAGCAGCTCGCCTACTAGCGGGGGGAAGTACGAGCAGTACTTC